The 27 T cell receptor beta chains given below trace back to one sample, sequenced in a study of T-cell memory formation after mild COVID-19. TCRdb reprocessed the 5' RACE reads via MiXCR and lists one record per CDR3 protein. This table has 400,000 to 450,000 distinct CDR3 sequences, roughly 18% appearing once. Sequenced input: PBMCs or a T cell subset sorted from them (not recorded which). The receptors stem from a man aged 18 to 29 who had mild COVID-19 (a few samples of this study predate the infection). Cell type and time point are not known.

The sample holds a few counts of this clonotype. V usage is TRBV5-1 and J usage is TRBJ2-2; 11 nucleotides line up with TRBD1. V was clipped by 4 bases and J by 7 bases; unmatched bases: 9. Germline lookup yields CDR1 SGHRS and CDR2 YFSETQ. This CDR3 has 16 amino acids. The CDR3 coding sequence is TGCGCCAGCAGCGCCCCGGGACAGGGGGTTGTCGGGGAGCTGTTTTTT. As protein: CASSAPGQGVVGELFF. Drawing the rest from reference TRBV5-1 and TRBJ2-2, the complete variable domain is KAGVTQTPRYLIKTRGQQVTLSCSPISGHRSVSWYQQTPGQGLQFLFEYFSETQRNKGNFPGRFSGRQFSNSRSEMNVSTLELGDSALYLCASSAPGQGVVGELFFGEGSRLTVL.

This clonotype was counted a few times. CDR3 nucleotides: TGTGCCAGCCTTGGAGTGAAAAAACTGTTTTTT. Protein sequence: CASLGVKKLFF. The chain carries TRBV28 and TRBJ1-4, with D unresolved. Germline CDR1 reads MDHEN; CDR2 reads SYDVKM. The CDR3 is 11 amino acids. The germline V and J ends were trimmed by 8 bases and 9 bases, with 10 bases remaining between them. Variable domain in full (rest from reference TRBV28 and TRBJ1-4): DVKVTQSSRYLVKRTGEKVFLECVQDMDHENMFWYRQDPGLGLRLIYFSYDVKMKEKGDIPEGYSVSREKKERFSLILESASTNQTSMYLCASLGVKKLFFGSGTQLSVL.

This clonotype has only a few counts. DNA for the CDR3: TGTGCCAGCAGCGGGGTCTCTGGGGCCAACGTCCTGACTTTC. Translation: CASSGVSGANVLTF. The chain links TRBV11-2 to TRBJ2-6; D is unclear. Germline V gene sequence: CDR1 SGHAT, CDR2 FQNNGV. This CDR3 is 14 amino acids long. V was clipped by 5 bases and J by 0 bases, with 5 bases between them.

The chain combines TRBV18 with TRBJ2-5; D gene ambiguous. V was clipped by 6 bases and J by 4 bases, with 9 bases between them. Looked up from germline, CDR1 is KGHSH and CDR2 is LQKENI. The CDR3 is made up of 12 amino acids. The CDR3 is CASSESRETQYF. The CDR3 DNA is TGTGCCAGCTCCGAATCGCGAGAGACCCAGTACTTC.

This clonotype was counted a few times. The rearrangement joins TRBV20-1 to TRBJ2-3, with 7 bases fitting TRBD1. Germline lookup yields CDR1 DFQATT and CDR2 SNEGSKA (reference sequence). The V segment lost 6 bases and the J segment 0 bases; nucleotides outside the gene matches: 6. The CDR3 is made up of 14 amino acids. CDR3 protein: CSAIGQASTDTQYF. CDR3 nucleotides: TGCAGTGCGATAGGACAGGCTAGCACAGATACGCAGTATTTT.

The table lists this clonotype with a few counts. This chain joins TRBV29-1 and TRBJ1-5; D is perhaps TRBD1 (5 bases). The germline gives CDR1 SQVTM, CDR2 ANQGSEA. V lost 4 bases and J lost 0, with 7 bases in between. This CDR3 contains 13 residues. The CDR3: CSVGDYSNQPQHF. The CDR3 DNA reads as TGCAGCGTTGGGGACTATAGCAATCAGCCCCAGCATTTT.

This clonotype was seen more than once but under ten times. The V and J genes are TRBV3-1 and TRBJ2-3; 7 bases are shared with TRBD2. Germline CDR1 LGHDT, CDR2 YNNKEL (reference sequence). Losses at the gene ends were 0 bases for V and 0 bases for J; bases not matched to a gene: 6. This CDR3 spans 17 amino acids. As DNA, the CDR3 is TGTGCCAGCAGCCAAGATGAGGCGGGGGTGAGCACAGATACGCAGTATTTT. This codes for CASSQDEAGVSTDTQYF.

This clonotype turned up a few times. The rearrangement links TRBV25-1 to TRBJ1-2; no firm D call. With 5 bases removed from V and 0 bases from J, the gap between germline ends came to 16 bases. Per the germline V gene, CDR1 is MGHDK and CDR2 is SYGVNS. The CDR3 totals 16 residues. CDR3 sequence reads: CASSPSGGSTNYGYTF. Written as DNA, the CDR3 is TGTGCCAGCAGTCCCTCGGGAGGTAGTACTAACTATGGCTACACCTTC.

The rearrangement joins TRBV29-1 to TRBJ2-1, with a possible D match to TRBD1 (6 bases). Germline values: CDR1 SQVTM, CDR2 ANQGSEA. V was pared by 7 bases and J by 6 bases, with 16 bases between. The CDR3 is made up of 13 amino acids. The DNA for the CDR3 is TGCAGCGCCTGGGGGCAAGGGGGCAATGAGCAGTTCTTC. Amino acid sequence: CSAWGQGGNEQFF.

The V and J genes are TRBV6-6 and TRBJ1-4; D may be TRBD1 (5 bases). The CDR3 consists of 14 residues. The germline CDR1 and CDR2 sequences are MNHNY and SVGAGI (reference sequence). V shed 4 bases and J shed 3 bases, with 9 bases lying between them. CDR3 residues: CASSFQGANEKLFF. The CDR3 region has the DNA TGTGCCAGCAGTTTTCAGGGCGCTAATGAAAAACTGTTTTTT.

The genes are TRBV27 and TRBJ2-7, with 9 bases matching TRBD1. The CDR3 covers 13 residues. Unmatched junction bases numbered 5, after V lost 9 bases and J lost 2 bases. Germline V lookup: CDR1 MNHEY, CDR2 SMNVEV (reference sequence). The CDR3 here is CASLNRGPYEQYV. The DNA of the CDR3 is TGTGCCAGTTTAAACAGGGGGCCCTACGAGCAGTACGTC.

This clonotype was detected a few times. The chain joins TRBV29-1 to TRBJ2-7; a possible D gene is TRBD1 (5 bases). CDR3 length: 13 residues. Trimming took 4 bases from V and 3 from J, leaving 13 bases between them. CDR1 and CDR2 (germline): SQVTM, ANQGSEA. The CDR3 DNA reads TGCAGCGTTGCAGGGCCCATTAACTACGAGCAGTACTTC. Translating gives CSVAGPINYEQYF.

With respect to this clonotype: Just one base apart from a much larger clone, this may be a read error. The rearrangement links TRBV7-2 to TRBJ2-2; the D is unclear. CDR3 length: 12 residues. Germline values: CDR1 SGHTA, CDR2 FQGNSA. The V and J ends lost 3 bases and 5 bases respectively, with 4 bases between them. This CDR3 reads CASSFQTGELFF. The CDR3, as DNA: TGTGCCAGCAGCTTTCAGACCGGGGAGCTGTTTTTT.

This clonotype was counted a few times. The chain is built from TRBV20-1 and TRBJ2-1; D is possibly TRBD1 or TRBD2 (5 bases each). The germline CDR1 and CDR2 sequences are DFQATT and SNEGSKA (reference sequence). The CDR3 consists of 17 residues. The V gene lost 3 bases and the J gene lost 4 bases, with 22 bases spanning the gap. The CDR3 DNA reads TGCAGTGCTAGTGGCGAGCCGGGGCGACCGTCTTACAATGAGCAGTTCTTC. Residues: CSASGEPGRPSYNEQFF.

V gene TRBV10-3 combines with J gene TRBJ2-3; 7 bases match TRBD2. Germline loops: CDR1 ENHRY, CDR2 SYGVKD. V gave up 9 bases and J gave up 6 bases; unmatched junction bases: 0. The CDR3 has 10 amino acids. The CDR3 DNA is TGTGCCATGGGAGGGGATACGCAGTATTTT. As protein: CAMGGDTQYF.

This clonotype was picked up a small number of times. The rearrangement uses TRBV7-9 and TRBJ2-4; the D is unclear. The CDR3 consists of 17 residues. Germline V lookup: CDR1 SEHNR, CDR2 FQNEAQ (reference sequence). Trimming took 7 bases from V and 0 from J, leaving 19 bases between them. As DNA, the CDR3 is TGTGCCAGCACCCCCCCTGGGGTTGTCATAGCCAAAAACATTCAGTACTTC. It is translated as CASTPPGVVIAKNIQYF.

The chain carries TRBV5-8 and TRBJ2-1; 8 nucleotides line up with TRBD1. CDR1 SGHTS and CDR2 YDEGEE come from the germline V gene. Germline trimming cut 4 bases from V and 8 bases from J; bases unmatched to any gene: 8. CDR3 length equals 14 residues. The CDR3 loop is CASSRTGHVDEQFF. CDR3 sequence (DNA): TGTGCCAGCAGCCGGACAGGGCATGTGGATGAGCAGTTCTTC.

In this sample, this clonotype turned up many times. The chain joins TRBV12-3 or TRBV12-4 to TRBJ2-3, with a possible D match to TRBD2 (7 bases). V lost 5 bases, J lost 6 bases, and 18 bases lay in between. The CDR3 spans 15 residues. The CDR3 spells CASSPGGRFADTQYF. The CDR3 bases are TGTGCCAGCAGTCCGGGGGGCCGGTTTGCGGATACGCAGTATTTT.

V is TRBV7-8 and J is TRBJ2-7; maybe TRBD2 (5 bases). Trimming pared 5 bases from V and 1 base from J, leaving 9 bases between. There are 13 residues in the CDR3. Germline loops: CDR1 SGHVS, CDR2 FQNEAQ. The DNA for the CDR3 is TGTGCCAGCAGCGACGGGATTTCCTACGAGCAGTACTTC. Its protein is CASSDGISYEQYF.

V gene TRBV7-9 combines with J gene TRBJ1-2; a weak D match, TRBD1 (5 bases). Trimming shortened V by 1 base and J by 3 bases, and 12 bases separated the two germline ends. The CDR3 length is 15 residues. The germline V gene has CDR1 SEHNR and CDR2 FQNEAQ (reference sequence). CDR3 DNA: TGTGCCAGCAGCTTAGGACCTGACAGTTACTATGGCTACACCTTC. Its protein is CASSLGPDSYYGYTF.

The chain carries TRBV10-3 and TRBJ1-4, with TRBD1 matching over 7 bases. The CDR3 loop spans 13 amino acids. CDR1 is ENHRY and CDR2 is SYGVKD in the germline V gene. V trimming: 6 bases; J trimming: 3 bases; junction bases outside the gene matches: 1. This CDR3 is CAISGTANEKLFF. DNA of the CDR3: TGTGCCATCAGCGGGACAGCTAATGAAAAACTGTTTTTT.

CDR3 DNA: TGCAGTGCTAGACCTCCGAGGGGGGTTCAGTACCAAGAGACCCAGTACTTC. It yields the protein CSARPPRGVQYQETQYF. The gene calls are TRBV20-1 and TRBJ2-5; possibly TRBD1 or TRBD2 for D (6 bases each). Trimming took 2 bases from V and 0 from J, leaving 19 bases between them. The CDR3 extends over 17 amino acids. The germline CDR1 and CDR2 sequences are DFQATT and SNEGSKA (reference sequence).

The chain employs TRBV11-3 and TRBJ2-2, with 10 bases that match TRBD2. With V trimmed by 5 bases and J by 5 bases, 14 bases remained unmatched. Per germline, CDR1 SGHNT and CDR2 YENEEA. The CDR3 is 18 residues long. The CDR3, as DNA: TGTGCCAGCAGCGCGACGGGGGTACTAGCGGGGTATACCGGGGAGCTGTTTTTT. It is translated as CASSATGVLAGYTGELFF.

This clonotype has only a few counts. The chain uses TRBV5-1 and TRBJ2-2; 10 bases are shared with TRBD2. There are 17 residues in the CDR3. Looked up from germline, CDR1 is SGHRS and CDR2 is YFSETQ. J gave up 7 bases and V 3 bases, and 12 bases lay outside the gene matches. CDR3 DNA sequence: TGCGCCAGCAGCTACGACCCAGCGGGGGGGCTTTTCGGGGAGCTGTTTTTT. It specifies CASSYDPAGGLFGELFF.

This clonotype was seen more than once but under ten times. The gene calls are TRBV19 and TRBJ1-2; the D is unclear. Germline CDR1 and CDR2: LNHDA and SQIVND (reference sequence). The V end was cut by 6 bases, the J end by 5 bases, with 10 bases between. The CDR3 is 12 amino acids. Written as DNA, the CDR3 is TGTGCCAGTAGATCCCGGGGTTATGGCTACACCTTC. It is translated as CASRSRGYGYTF.

The V and J genes are TRBV7-2 and TRBJ2-5, with no clear D. The CDR3 consists of 13 residues. V shed 2 bases and J shed 5 bases, with 9 bases lying between them. Germline-derived CDR1 and CDR2 are SGHTA and FQGNSA. As DNA, the CDR3 is TGTGCCAGCAGCTTATTCGAAGGGGAGACCCAGTACTTC. Translation: CASSLFEGETQYF.

The gene calls are TRBV7-2 and TRBJ2-5; possibly TRBD1 for D (5 bases). Germline-derived CDR1 and CDR2 are SGHTA and FQGNSA. There are 14 residues in the CDR3. With 7 bases removed from V and 1 base from J, the gap between germline ends came to 13 bases. The CDR3 spells CASIVDRFQETQYF. In DNA, the CDR3 is TGTGCCAGCATCGTCGACAGATTCCAAGAGACCCAGTACTTC. Together with reference TRBV7-2 and TRBJ2-5, the CDR3 gives the full variable domain: GAGVSQSPSNKVTEKGKDVELRCDPISGHTALYWYRQSLGQGLEFLIYFQGNSAPDKSGLPSDRFSAERTGGSVSTLTIQRTQQEDSAVYLCASIVDRFQETQYFGPGTRLLVL.